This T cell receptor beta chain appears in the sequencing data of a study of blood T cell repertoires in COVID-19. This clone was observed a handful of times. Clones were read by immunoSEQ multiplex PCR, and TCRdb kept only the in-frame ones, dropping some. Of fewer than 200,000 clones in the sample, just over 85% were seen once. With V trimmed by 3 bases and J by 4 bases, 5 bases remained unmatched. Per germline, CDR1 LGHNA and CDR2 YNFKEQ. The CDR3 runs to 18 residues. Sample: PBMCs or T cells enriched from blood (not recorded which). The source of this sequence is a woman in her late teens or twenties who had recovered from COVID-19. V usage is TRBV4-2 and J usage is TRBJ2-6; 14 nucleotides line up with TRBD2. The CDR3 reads CASSHGTSGRGGANVLTF. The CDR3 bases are TGTGCCAGCAGCCACGGGACTAGCGGGAGAGGCGGGGCCAACGTCCTGACTTTC.